These 21 T cell receptor beta chains originate from one sample sequenced in a study of OX40 agonist ivuxolimab in advanced cancers. Here immunoSEQ multiplex PCR was the method, and the copy in TCRdb shows in-frame clones only, minus some. Among over 65,000 clones listed, about 86% were seen once. Source: CD4+ or CD8+ T cells sorted from blood, taken in a trial of the OX40 agonist ivuxolimab. The receptors were sampled from an adult with an advanced solid tumor such as melanoma, head and neck, liver or kidney cancer.

This clone was seen only once. The chain links TRBV19 to TRBJ2-7; D tentatively fits TRBD1 or TRBD2 (6 bases each). V gave up 3 bases and J gave up 3 bases, with 12 bases separating them. Germline V gene lookup returns CDR1 LNHDA and CDR2 SQIVND (reference sequence). This CDR3 is 14 amino acids long. CDR3 bases: TGTGCCAGTAGTATCATGGGGGGCGTCTACGAGCAGTACTTC. Protein sequence: CASSIMGGVYEQYF.

This clone appeared once. The rearrangement joins TRBV6-5 to TRBJ2-7; tentative D call: TRBD2 (6 bases). Germline CDR1 reads MNHEY; CDR2 reads SVGAGI. V gave up 4 bases and J gave up 4 bases, with 17 bases separating them. The CDR3 length is 15 residues. The CDR3 reads CASSSRGYAGYEQYF. DNA of the CDR3: TGTGCCAGCAGTTCTAGGGGTTATGCGGGGTACGAGCAGTACTTC.

The rearrangement uses TRBV19 and TRBJ1-2; a possible D gene is TRBD1 (5 bases). Germline V gene data show CDR1 as LNHDA and CDR2 as SQIVND (reference sequence). The CDR3 consists of 13 residues. With 5 bases removed from V and 8 bases from J, the gap between germline ends came to 15 bases. CDR3 sequence reads: CASSPGTVGGYTF. The CDR3 nucleotides are TGTGCCAGTAGTCCAGGGACGGTCGGGGGCTACACCTTC.

The chain employs TRBV9 and TRBJ2-7; D may be TRBD1 (6 bases). The CDR3 contains 16 residues. Trimming removed 4 bases at V and 3 bases at J, with 20 bases between. Germline lookup yields CDR1 SGDLS and CDR2 YYNGEE. The CDR3 sequence is CASSLAPQGLLYEQYF. CDR3 coding DNA: TGTGCCAGCAGCCTCGCCCCACAGGGCCTCCTCTACGAGCAGTACTTC.

The J gene is TRBJ2-1, the V gene TRBV30, with D perhaps matching TRBD2 (6 bases). The CDR3 sequence is 15 residues long. Germline values: CDR1 GTSNPN, CDR2 SVGIG (reference sequence). V dropped 0 bases and J dropped 3 bases, with 12 bases sitting between them. The CDR3 spells CAWSVSAGGYNEQFF. CDR3 nucleotides: TGTGCCTGGAGTGTATCTGCCGGGGGCTACAATGAGCAGTTCTTC.

Notes on this clone: This same CDR3 is encoded by further DNA sequences in the sample. The V gene is TRBV19, the J gene TRBJ2-5; no definite D call. The CDR3 contains 14 residues. Per germline, CDR1 LNHDA and CDR2 SQIVND (reference sequence). Trimming pared 3 bases from V and 5 bases from J, leaving 13 bases between. The DNA of the CDR3 is TGTGCCAGTAGTATCCGTGGTAGGCAGGAGACCCAGTACTTC. Encoded protein: CASSIRGRQETQYF.

V is TRBV6-5 and J is TRBJ2-7, with D unclear. V was pared by 5 bases and J by 6 bases, with 14 bases between. The CDR3 totals 13 residues. Germline V gene lookup returns CDR1 MNHEY and CDR2 SVGAGI. Here the CDR3 reads CASSDLTITEQYF. The CDR3, as DNA: TGTGCCAGCAGTGATTTGACAATCACCGAGCAGTACTTC.

The chain has TRBV30 and TRBJ1-3, with a weak D call TRBD1 (5 bases). CDR1 is GTSNPN, CDR2 SVGIG, per germline (reference sequence). Trimming removed 5 bases at V and 9 bases at J, with 17 bases between. The CDR3 is 13 residues long. The CDR3 coding sequence is TGTGCCTGGGAGTGGGGGTACCGGGGCACCATATATTTT. The encoded protein is CAWEWGYRGTIYF.

The chain has TRBV5-5 and TRBJ1-2; D unresolved. CDR3 length: 15 residues. Germline assignment: CDR1 SGHKS and CDR2 YYEKEE (reference sequence). V gave up 0 bases and J gave up 3 bases, with 12 bases separating them. Here the CDR3 reads CASSLVMSVDYGYTF. CDR3 DNA sequence: TGTGCCAGCAGCTTGGTGATGAGTGTAGACTATGGCTACACCTTC.

This clone showed up just once. The V gene is TRBV13, the J gene TRBJ1-5; 10 nucleotides match TRBD1. After removal of 3 bases from V and 2 bases from J, the junction contained 4 bases not matched to a gene. This CDR3 has 16 residues. Germline V gene sequence: CDR1 PRHDT, CDR2 FYEKMQ (reference sequence). The CDR3 protein is CASSFPGTGGNQPQHF. In nucleotides, the CDR3 is TGTGCCAGCAGCTTTCCGGGGACAGGGGGCAATCAGCCCCAGCATTTT.

Judged by abundance, this clone is medium-sized. V usage is TRBV5-1 and J usage is TRBJ2-7, with TRBD1 identical over 7 bases. With V trimmed by 0 bases and J by 3 bases, 6 bases remained unmatched. From germline, CDR1 is SGHRS and CDR2 YFSETQ. The CDR3 runs 15 residues. CDR3 DNA sequence: TGCGCCAGCAGCTTGGAGGCCTCAGGGGGCTACGAGCAGTACTTC. Its protein is CASSLEASGGYEQYF.

The chain is built from TRBV19 and TRBJ1-6; 8 nucleotides align to TRBD1. Germline assignment: CDR1 LNHDA and CDR2 SQIVND (reference sequence). The CDR3 is made up of 16 amino acids. After removal of 6 bases from V and 9 bases from J, the junction contained 13 bases not matched to a gene. The CDR3 DNA sequence: TGTGCCAGTAGGGTAACCGGGACAGGAGAGGGTTCACCCCTCCACTTT. It is translated as CASRVTGTGEGSPLHF.

The chain couples TRBV28 to TRBJ2-4; D might be TRBD1 (5 bases). The germline gives CDR1 MDHEN, CDR2 SYDVKM. Trimming left V 6 bases short and J 8 bases short, with 17 bases between. There are 14 residues in the CDR3. The CDR3 protein is CASRDTGQWDIQYF. The CDR3 bases are TGTGCCAGCAGGGACACAGGTCAGTGGGACATTCAGTACTTC.

This chain uses TRBV5-1 with TRBJ1-1; D ambiguous. Trimming cost V 4 bases and J 0 bases, with 10 bases left between them. The CDR3 runs 14 residues. The germline CDR1 and CDR2 sequences are SGHRS and YFSETQ. CDR3 region: CASSLDGVNTEAFF. CDR3 nucleotides: TGCGCCAGCAGCCTGGACGGAGTGAACACTGAAGCTTTCTTT.

V gene TRBV7-6 combines with J gene TRBJ1-4; 7 positions agree with TRBD1. Germline assignment: CDR1 SGHVS and CDR2 FNYEAQ. The junction had 9 bases not matched to a gene; V was cut back by 1 base and J by 7 bases. The CDR3 is made up of 16 amino acids. The CDR3 loop is CASSLGPDRVSEKLFF. The CDR3 bases are TGTGCCAGCAGCTTAGGACCAGACAGGGTGTCTGAAAAACTGTTTTTT.

The chain joins TRBV7-6 to TRBJ2-5; possibly TRBD2 for D (6 bases). Germline lookup yields CDR1 SGHVS and CDR2 FNYEAQ. This CDR3 is 12 amino acids long. With 5 bases removed from V and 4 bases from J, the gap between germline ends came to 8 bases. CDR3 loop: CASSPGRETQYF. CDR3 sequence (DNA): TGTGCCAGCAGCCCCGGGAGAGAGACCCAGTACTTC.

The chain links TRBV5-1 to TRBJ1-2, with D hard to call. This CDR3 is 13 amino acids long. V was trimmed by 0 bases and J by 4 bases, leaving 7 bases between them. CDR1 is SGHRS and CDR2 is YFSETQ in the germline V gene. The CDR3 nucleotides are TGCGCCAGCAGCTTGGGTGGCAGCTATGGCTACACCTTC. Its protein product is CASSLGGSYGYTF.

The chain couples TRBV29-1 to TRBJ2-5; TRBD1 or TRBD2 may be the D gene (5 bases each). The CDR3 totals 15 residues. In germline, CDR1 is SQVTM, CDR2 ANQGSEA. V lost 6 bases to trimming and J lost 0 bases, with 17 bases between them. This CDR3 is CSVISGGSYQETQYF. CDR3 nucleotide sequence: TGCAGCGTGATAAGTGGGGGTTCTTACCAAGAGACCCAGTACTTC.

This chain uses TRBV28 with TRBJ2-5; the D gene is possibly TRBD2 (6 bases). The CDR3 totals 16 residues. The germline V gene encodes CDR1 MDHEN and CDR2 SYDVKM. Trimming shortened V by 3 bases and J by 5 bases, and 19 bases separated the two germline ends. The CDR3: CASSLSLTRRRETQYF. In DNA, the CDR3 is TGTGCCAGCAGTTTGTCGCTGACTAGGCGACGGGAGACCCAGTACTTC.

The V call is TRBV10-3, the J call TRBJ2-1; D may be TRBD1 (6 bases). The CDR3 extends over 16 amino acids. Looked up from germline, CDR1 is ENHRY and CDR2 is SYGVKD. V was pared by 3 bases and J by 4 bases, with 16 bases between. DNA of the CDR3: TGTGCCATCAGTGAACCCCCGGGGCAGGGGTACAATGAGCAGTTCTTC. Amino acid sequence: CAISEPPGQGYNEQFF.

The chain couples TRBV19 to TRBJ1-1; a possible D gene is TRBD1 (6 bases). V was cut by 4 bases and J by 3 bases, with 9 bases left in between. Germline loops: CDR1 LNHDA, CDR2 SQIVND (reference sequence). This CDR3 has 13 amino acids. CDR3 loop: CASSSRTDTEAFF. The CDR3 bases are TGTGCCAGTAGTAGCCGGACAGACACTGAAGCTTTCTTT.